This section outlines one T cell receptor (beta chain) sequence together with its context. Its antigen is undetermined. The protocol was immunoSEQ multiplex PCR, while the TCRdb copy is restricted to in-frame clones and leaves out a portion. Found here are 20,000 to 30,000 clones, roughly 90% of them singletons; the top ten hold around 14%. The sample is drawn from a study of T cells in localized non-small cell lung cancer. Study-wide results and caveats: Tumor trailed uninvolved adjacent lung in T cell clonality, which peaked there. Heterogeneity remains possible, as sequencing covered one tumor region only. The study linked higher blood T cell density to longer overall survival. Turning up in adjacent lung were a median approximately 50 of the top 100 tumor clones.

Germline-derived CDR1 and CDR2 are LNHDA and SQIVND (reference sequence). V was clipped by 5 bases and J by 5 bases, with 12 bases between them. CDR3 length: 14 amino acids. This chain uses TRBV19 with TRBJ1-4; D perhaps matches TRBD1 (5 bases). The sequences come from peripheral blood, collected before any cancer treatment. The clonotype originates from a female donor at least 60 years old with stage I lung adenocarcinoma. The CDR3 loop is CASSSGTENEKLFF. CDR3 bases: TGTGCCAGTAGTTCGGGGACGGAAAATGAAAAACTGTTTTTT.